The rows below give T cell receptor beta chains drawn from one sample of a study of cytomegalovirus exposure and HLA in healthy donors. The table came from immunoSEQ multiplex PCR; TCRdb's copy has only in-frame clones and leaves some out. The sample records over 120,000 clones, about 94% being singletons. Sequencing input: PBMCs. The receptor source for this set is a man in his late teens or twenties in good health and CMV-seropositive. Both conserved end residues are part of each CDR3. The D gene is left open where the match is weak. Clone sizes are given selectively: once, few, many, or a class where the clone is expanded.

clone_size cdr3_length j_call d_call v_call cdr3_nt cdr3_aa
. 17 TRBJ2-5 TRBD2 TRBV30 TGTGCCTGGAGTGTACGGAGGATAGCGGGGTACCAAGAGACCCAGTACTTC CAWSVRRIAGYQETQYF
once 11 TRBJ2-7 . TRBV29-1 TGCAGCGCACTGGGGCTCGGCGAGCAGTACTTC CSALGLGEQYF
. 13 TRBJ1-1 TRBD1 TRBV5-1 TGCGCCAGTATCAATACAGGGGAAACTGAAGCTTTCTTT CASINTGETEAFF
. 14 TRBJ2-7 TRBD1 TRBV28 TGTGCCAGCAGGGGGACAGGCGGTACCTACGAGCAGTACTTC CASRGTGGTYEQYF
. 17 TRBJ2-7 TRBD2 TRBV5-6 TGTGCCAGCAGCTCCTTAGGCCTAGCGGGAAGAGGCTACGAGCAGTACTTC CASSSLGLAGRGYEQYF
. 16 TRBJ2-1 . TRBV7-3 TGTGCCAGCAGCTTTTGGGGCGGAAGCTCCTACAATGAGCAGTTCTTC CASSFWGGSSYNEQFF
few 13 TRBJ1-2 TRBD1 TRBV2 TGTGCCAGCGGGGGACAGACTAACTATGGCTACACCTTC CASGGQTNYGYTF
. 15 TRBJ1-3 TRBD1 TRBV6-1 TGTGCCAGCAGTCGGGAGGGGGCTTCTGGAAACACCATATATTTT CASSREGASGNTIYF
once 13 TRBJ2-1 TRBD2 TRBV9 TGTGCCAGCAGCGCTCTAGCGGGAGATGAGCAGTTCTTC CASSALAGDEQFF
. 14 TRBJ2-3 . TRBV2 TGTGCCAGCAGGAGAGCGGGTTTCACAGATACGCAGTATTTT CASRRAGFTDTQYF
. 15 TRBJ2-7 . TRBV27 TGTGCCAGCAGTCCCTTTCCAGGAACCTCCTACGAGCAGTACTTC CASSPFPGTSYEQYF
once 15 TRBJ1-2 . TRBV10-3 TGTGCCATCAGTGATTCCGGGCGGGATGTTGGTGGCTACACCTTC CAISDSGRDVGGYTF
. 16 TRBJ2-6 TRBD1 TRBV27 TGTGCCAGCAGTCGGACAGGGGGGGCTGGGGCCAACGTCCTGACTTTC CASSRTGGAGANVLTF
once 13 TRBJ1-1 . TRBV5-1 TGCGCCAGCAGCTTGACAGTGAACACTGAAGCTTTCTTT CASSLTVNTEAFF
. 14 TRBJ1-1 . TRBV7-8 TGTGCCAGCAGCTACGGACAGCAGAACACTGAAGCTTTCTTT CASSYGQQNTEAFF
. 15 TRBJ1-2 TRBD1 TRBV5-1 TGCGCCAGCAGCTTGGGCGATTCCAACAGGGGGCTCTACACCTTC CASSLGDSNRGLYTF
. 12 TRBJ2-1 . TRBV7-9 TGTGCCAGCAGCTTGATCAGTGATGAGCAGTTCTTC CASSLISDEQFF